Below, 10 T cell receptor beta chains from the same sample are listed, as sequenced in a study of radiotherapy plus CTLA-4 blockade in lung cancer. Clones were read by immunoSEQ multiplex PCR, and TCRdb kept only the in-frame ones, dropping some. The table lists approximately 78,000 clones, over 65% of them singletons. The sample was peripheral blood, taken from a patient treated with radiotherapy plus ipilimumab. The source is a human donor with non-small cell lung cancer who had a complete response to radiotherapy plus ipilimumab.

The rearrangement uses TRBV10-1 and TRBJ2-5; a weak D match, TRBD2 (5 bases). Germline CDR1 is WNHNN and CDR2 is SYGVQD (reference sequence). V gave up 5 bases and J gave up 1 base, with 8 bases separating them. The CDR3 has 13 amino acids. The CDR3, as DNA: TGCGCCAGCAGTACGGGATCCCAAGAGACCCAGTACTTC. This translates into CASSTGSQETQYF.

V gene TRBV4-2 combines with J gene TRBJ2-2; D is perhaps TRBD2 (6 bases). This CDR3 region has 15 residues. The germline V gene has CDR1 LGHNA and CDR2 YNFKEQ. The V end was cut by 8 bases, the J end by 5 bases, with 18 bases between. CDR3 DNA sequence: TGTGCCAGCGGGGCCTCCGGGACTCTAACCGGGGAGCTGTTTTTT. Residues: CASGASGTLTGELFF.

This chain links TRBV6-5 with TRBJ1-1, with D perhaps TRBD1 (6 bases). Deletions cut 10 bases from V and 0 bases from J, with 18 bases between. The CDR3 is 15 residues long. Looked up from germline, CDR1 is MNHEY and CDR2 is SVGAGI. This chain's CDR3 is CATIRGAGLNTEAFF. For the CDR3, the DNA is TGTGCCACCATACGGGGGGCCGGCCTGAACACTGAAGCTTTCTTT.

The V call is TRBV27, the J call TRBJ1-2, with TRBD1 matching 8 bases. Looked up from germline, CDR1 is MNHEY and CDR2 is SMNVEV (reference sequence). V shed 6 bases and J 0 bases; nucleotides not matched to a gene: 6. The CDR3 totals 15 residues. CDR3 sequence: CASSSWTGTNYGYTF. The CDR3 coding sequence is TGTGCCAGCAGCTCCTGGACAGGGACTAACTATGGCTACACCTTC.

This chain links TRBV9 with TRBJ1-2; D perhaps matches TRBD1 (6 bases). The CDR3 length is 16 residues. Germline CDR1 and CDR2: SGDLS and YYNGEE. The V and J ends lost 4 bases and 1 base respectively, with 17 bases between them. As DNA, the CDR3 is TGTGCCAGCAGCCTCTCCTTGGGGACAAATAACTATGGCTACACCTTC. It translates to CASSLSLGTNNYGYTF.

This clone was seen a handful of times. The chain is built from TRBV12-5 and TRBJ2-3, with D tentatively TRBD1 (6 bases). The V and J ends lost 1 base and 0 bases respectively, with 14 bases between them. Germline CDR1 and CDR2: LGHNT and FRNRAP. The CDR3 covers 17 residues. The CDR3 reads CASGLGTGKYSTDTQYF. The DNA of the CDR3 is TGTGCTAGTGGTTTGGGTACAGGGAAATATAGCACAGATACGCAGTATTTT.

The chain joins TRBV7-9 to TRBJ1-2, with D unclear. This CDR3 comprises 12 residues. Germline lookup yields CDR1 SEHNR and CDR2 FQNEAQ (reference sequence). V lost 5 bases and J 6 bases, leaving 10 bases between the germline ends. CDR3 bases: TGTGCCAGCAGCACACCAGGACATGGCTACACCTTC. Translating gives CASSTPGHGYTF.

The genes are TRBV6-5 and TRBJ2-2, with D possibly being TRBD2 (5 bases). Germline lookup yields CDR1 MNHEY and CDR2 SVGAGI. The CDR3 totals 16 residues. V gave up 2 bases and J gave up 7 bases, with 17 bases separating them. The CDR3 DNA reads TGTGCCAGCAGTTACCTAGCACCGACGGTCCACGGGGAGCTGTTTTTT. It encodes CASSYLAPTVHGELFF.

The sample holds a few counts of this clone. The sample holds other DNA sequences that translate to the same CDR3. The CDR3 nucleotides are TGTGCCAGCAGCTCAGAGTACGAGCAGTACTTC. As protein: CASSSEYEQYF. V gene TRBV5-6 combines with J gene TRBJ2-7; D gene uncertain. The CDR3 length is 11 residues. With 3 bases removed from V and 4 bases from J, the gap between germline ends came to 5 bases. CDR1 and CDR2 from the germline V gene are SGHDT and YYEEEE.

V is TRBV6-6 and J is TRBJ1-1; D is undetermined. The CDR3 extends over 14 amino acids. Trimming removed 3 bases at V and 0 bases at J, with 8 bases between. In germline, CDR1 is MNHNY, CDR2 SVGAGI (reference sequence). CDR3 DNA sequence: TGTGCCAGCAGTTATGGGCAGTTGAACACTGAAGCTTTCTTT. Encoded protein: CASSYGQLNTEAFF.